Below, 31 T cell receptor beta chains from the same sample are listed, as sequenced in a study of blood T cell repertoires in COVID-19. Generated by immunoSEQ multiplex PCR, the TCRdb table keeps only in-frame clones and is missing some. The table has approximately 260,000 clones, 88% seen once. Material for sequencing was peripheral blood. Receptors were obtained from a woman aged 40 to 50 who had recovered from COVID-19.

The chain links TRBV5-6 to TRBJ2-7, with D perhaps TRBD2 (6 bases). Germline assignment: CDR1 SGHDT and CDR2 YYEEEE. Trimming removed 2 bases at V and 5 bases at J, with 17 bases between. CDR3 size: 15 residues. This CDR3 reads CASSFRTREGNEQYF. The CDR3 DNA reads as TGTGCCAGCAGCTTCCGGACGCGGGAAGGTAACGAGCAGTACTTC.

This chain connects TRBV5-1 to TRBJ2-3; 9 bases align to TRBD2. From germline, CDR1 is SGHRS and CDR2 YFSETQ. The CDR3 has 16 residues. Trimming at V came to 1 base and at J to 5 bases, leaving 8 bases not matched to a gene. In DNA form, the CDR3 reads TGCGCCAGCAGCTTGCCTGCGGGAGGGATGGGAGATACGCAGTATTTT. Translated: CASSLPAGGMGDTQYF.

The CDR3 region has the DNA TGTGCCAGCAGATCGGATTTTACCGACACGGGACAGCTCTCCTACGAGCAGTACTTC. Translation gives CASRSDFTDTGQLSYEQYF. The chain uses TRBV27 and TRBJ2-7; 7 nucleotides agree with TRBD1. Germline V gene sequence: CDR1 MNHEY, CDR2 SMNVEV (reference sequence). The CDR3 has 19 amino acids. The V gene end was trimmed by 6 bases and the J gene end by 0 bases; junction bases not matched to a gene: 20.

This chain joins TRBV10-3 and TRBJ1-4, with 7 bases matching TRBD1. This CDR3 has 15 residues. From germline, CDR1 is ENHRY and CDR2 SYGVKD. V was pared by 0 bases and J by 7 bases, with 5 bases of the junction left unmatched. The CDR3 is CAISESSGGGEKLFF. The CDR3 region has the DNA TGTGCCATCAGTGAGTCGTCAGGGGGTGGTGAAAAACTGTTTTTT.

This clone was seen a single time. This chain uses TRBV9 with TRBJ1-3; possibly TRBD1 for D (5 bases). Germline V gene data show CDR1 as SGDLS and CDR2 as YYNGEE. The germline V and J ends were trimmed by 0 bases and 0 bases, with 16 bases remaining between them. This CDR3 comprises 18 residues. The CDR3 nucleotides read TGTGCCAGCAGCGTAGGGGGGAGGGATTTTCGCTCTGGAAACACCATATATTTT. Protein sequence: CASSVGGRDFRSGNTIYF.

The chain recombines TRBV29-1 with TRBJ1-1, with D possibly being TRBD1 (5 bases). The CDR3 is 13 residues long. Trimming left V 4 bases short and J 1 base short, with 10 bases between. Germline values: CDR1 SQVTM, CDR2 ANQGSEA. The CDR3 sequence: CSVGHTGNTEAFF. CDR3 bases: TGCAGCGTTGGCCATACAGGGAACACTGAAGCTTTCTTT.

The rearrangement links TRBV14 to TRBJ2-7, with 11 positions matching TRBD2. This CDR3 is 14 amino acids long. CDR1 and CDR2 from the germline V gene are SGHDN and FVKESK. V gave up 1 base and J gave up 12 bases; unmatched junction bases: 8. The CDR3, as DNA: TGTGCCAGCAGCCAAGCCGGGACTAGCGGCCTAAGGTACTTC. Its translation is CASSQAGTSGLRYF.

The chain couples TRBV11-1 to TRBJ2-3; TRBD2 might be the D (6 bases). Between the trimmed V and J ends, which lost 7 bases and 3 bases, there was a span of 17 bases. The germline CDR1 and CDR2 sequences are SGHAT and FQDESV (reference sequence). The CDR3 consists of 15 residues. Written as DNA, the CDR3 is TGTGCCAGCACGCTTAGGAGGGCTACTACAGATACGCAGTATTTT. It codes for CASTLRRATTDTQYF.

The chain uses TRBV10-3 and TRBJ2-2, with 12 bases aligning to TRBD2. CDR3 length equals 23 residues. CDR1 ENHRY and CDR2 SYGVKD come from the germline V gene. Trimming removed 5 bases from V and 0 bases from J; junction bases left unmatched: 22. This chain's CDR3 is CAISPLSPSLLAGGFSNTGELFF. As DNA, the CDR3 is TGTGCCATCAGTCCCCTTTCCCCTTCACTACTAGCGGGAGGCTTCTCGAACACCGGGGAGCTGTTTTTT.

The chain has TRBV9 and TRBJ1-1, with TRBD1 matching 9 bases. From germline, CDR1 is SGDLS and CDR2 YYNGEE. V lost 4 bases to trimming and J lost 4 bases; unmatched junction nucleotides: 11. This CDR3 has 16 residues. The CDR3 DNA is TGTGCCAGCAGCTTCATACAGGGGGCTAAAGGCACTGAAGCTTTCTTT. It specifies CASSFIQGAKGTEAFF.

This clone has a handful of counts. The V and J genes are TRBV7-6 and TRBJ2-1; D remains ambiguous. The germline V gene encodes CDR1 SGHVS and CDR2 FNYEAQ. Trimming removed 5 bases from V and 1 base from J, with 6 bases in between. This CDR3 contains 13 residues. CDR3 residues: CASSTASYNEQFF. CDR3 in DNA: TGTGCCAGCAGCACTGCATCCTACAATGAGCAGTTCTTC.

This chain links TRBV19 with TRBJ2-3; TRBD1 aligns across 8 bases. The CDR3 has 15 residues. J gave up 2 bases and V 5 bases, and 6 bases lay outside the gene matches. Germline loops: CDR1 LNHDA, CDR2 SQIVND (reference sequence). Here the CDR3 DNA reads TGTGCCAGTAGTGCCCGGACAGGGTCCACAGATACGCAGTATTTT. Protein sequence: CASSARTGSTDTQYF.

The rearrangement joins TRBV6-5 to TRBJ2-7; 12 bases are shared with TRBD1. The V gene end was trimmed by 11 bases and the J gene end by 4 bases; junction bases not matched to a gene: 6. The germline CDR1 and CDR2 sequences are MNHEY and SVGAGI. CDR3 length: 13 amino acids. CDR3 DNA sequence: TGTGCCGGAGGGACAGGGGGCGGTTACGAGCAGTACTTC. Its translation: CAGGTGGGYEQYF.

The chain uses TRBV7-3 and TRBJ2-3; D not resolved. Trimming took off 2 bases at V and 3 bases at J, with 9 bases between the two ends. The CDR3 is made up of 14 amino acids. Per germline, CDR1 SGHTA and CDR2 FQGTGA. CDR3: CASSLGQATDTQYF. CDR3 nucleotide sequence: TGTGCCAGCAGCTTAGGGCAGGCTACAGATACGCAGTATTTT. The complete variable domain, with remaining parts taken from reference TRBV7-3 and TRBJ2-3, reads GAGVSQTPSNKVTEKGKYVELRCDPISGHTALYWYRQSLGQGPEFLIYFQGTGAADDSGLPNDRFFAVRPEGSVSTLKIQRTERGDSAVYLCASSLGQATDTQYFGPGTRLTVL.

This clone turned up a few times. The chain links TRBV5-1 to TRBJ2-2; a possible D gene is TRBD1 (6 bases). V was clipped by 0 bases and J by 1 base, with 13 bases between them. Germline V CDR1 and CDR2: SGHRS, YFSETQ. The CDR3 totals 17 residues. The DNA for the CDR3 is TGCGCCAGCAGCTTGGATGGACAGATAGTGAACACCGGGGAGCTGTTTTTT. Its protein product is CASSLDGQIVNTGELFF. Filled out from reference TRBV5-1 and TRBJ2-2, the complete variable domain reads KAGVTQTPRYLIKTRGQQVTLSCSPISGHRSVSWYQQTPGQGLQFLFEYFSETQRNKGNFPGRFSGRQFSNSRSEMNVSTLELGDSALYLCASSLDGQIVNTGELFFGEGSRLTVL.

This clone was counted once. The chain recombines TRBV6-2 or TRBV6-3 with TRBJ2-1; tentative D call: TRBD2 (6 bases). CDR3 length equals 16 residues. V lost 5 bases, J lost 7 bases, and 21 bases lay in between. Germline CDR1 is MNHEY and CDR2 is SVGEGT. The CDR3 region is CASSGAGRPAGNEQFF. The CDR3 DNA sequence: TGTGCCAGCAGTGGAGCGGGTCGACCCGCGGGGAATGAGCAGTTCTTC.

This chain uses TRBV6-5 with TRBJ1-2, with a possible D match to TRBD1 (6 bases). The germline gives CDR1 MNHEY, CDR2 SVGAGI. Trimming cost V 9 bases and J 6 bases, with 20 bases left between them. The CDR3 is 14 amino acids. The CDR3 here is CASREIGAGDGYTF. As DNA, the CDR3 is TGTGCCAGTAGGGAGATCGGGGCAGGGGATGGCTACACCTTC.

The chain has TRBV18 and TRBJ2-7; no clear D gene. The CDR3 consists of 14 residues. Trimming shortened V by 3 bases and J by 2 bases, and 11 bases separated the two germline ends. Germline lookup yields CDR1 KGHSH and CDR2 LQKENI. The CDR3 loop reads CASSPAASAYEQYF. The CDR3 DNA sequence: TGTGCCAGCTCACCCGCGGCCTCAGCCTACGAGCAGTACTTC.

The chain couples TRBV19 to TRBJ1-2; D call uncertain. CDR3 length: 14 amino acids. V was clipped by 5 bases and J by 1 base, with 11 bases between them. Germline V lookup: CDR1 LNHDA, CDR2 SQIVND (reference sequence). CDR3 amino acids: CASSPGGLNYGYTF. The DNA of the CDR3 is TGTGCCAGTAGTCCCGGAGGCCTTAACTATGGCTACACCTTC.

The chain uses TRBV3-1 (or the pseudogene TRBV3-2) and TRBJ2-7; 10 nucleotides align to TRBD2. V dropped 1 base and J dropped 4; count of bases not matched to a gene: 4. The CDR3 covers 15 residues. The V gene's germline CDR1 is LGHDT and CDR2 YNNKEL (reference sequence). The CDR3 DNA reads as TGTGCCAGCAGCCAAGGCAGCGGGGGGGATTACGAGCAGTACTTC. It encodes CASSQGSGGDYEQYF.

The chain combines TRBV6-5 with TRBJ2-7; 9 nucleotides match TRBD1. V was pared by 0 bases and J by 0 bases, with 0 bases of the junction left unmatched. This CDR3 has 15 amino acids. The V gene's germline CDR1 is MNHEY and CDR2 SVGAGI. The CDR3: CASSYSGQGSYEQYF. The CDR3 DNA reads TGTGCCAGCAGTTACTCGGGACAGGGCTCCTACGAGCAGTACTTC.

This clone has at least ten counts. The rearrangement uses TRBV6-2 or TRBV6-3 and TRBJ1-2, with a possible D match to TRBD1 (6 bases). This CDR3 region has 13 residues. The V end lost 4 bases, the J end lost 4 bases, and 10 bases lay between the germline ends. In germline, CDR1 is MNHEY, CDR2 SVGEGT. This chain's CDR3 is CASSFRDTYGYTF. The CDR3 nucleotides read TGTGCCAGCAGTTTCCGGGACACCTATGGCTACACCTTC.

The chain links TRBV19 to TRBJ1-6; D uncertain. This CDR3 has 16 amino acids. V was pared by 7 bases and J by 7 bases, with 20 bases between. Germline lookup yields CDR1 LNHDA and CDR2 SQIVND (reference sequence). The CDR3 protein is CASTPGSGQRNSPLHF. DNA for the CDR3: TGTGCCAGTACTCCCGGAAGCGGGCAACGGAATTCACCCCTCCACTTT.

This clone was detected once. This chain links TRBV6-7 with TRBJ2-7, with TRBD1 as a possible D gene (5 bases). TRBV6-7 falls under the ORF class, with uncertain function. This CDR3 is built from 16 residues. The V and J ends lost 6 bases and 3 bases respectively, with 21 bases between them. The CDR3 DNA reads TGTGCCAGCAGCCCCTTCGGCGGACACATCAACTACGAGCAGTACTTC. This gives the protein CASSPFGGHINYEQYF.

The chain is built from TRBV6-4 and TRBJ2-2, with TRBD1 matching over 9 bases. The CDR3 extends over 16 amino acids. Per germline, CDR1 MRHNA and CDR2 SNTAGT. J lost 7 bases, V lost 3 bases, and 9 bases had no gene match. The CDR3 bases are TGTGCCAGCAGTGAAAGCCCCGGGACAGGGCACGGGGAGCTGTTTTTT. Its translation: CASSESPGTGHGELFF.

The genes are TRBV6-1 and TRBJ2-7; 8 bases fit TRBD1. The CDR3 contains 15 residues. The germline V gene encodes CDR1 MNHNS and CDR2 SASEGT. V was clipped by 6 bases and J by 1 base; unmatched bases: 8. CDR3 coding DNA: TGTGCCAGCAGCTCGGGACAGGCTCCTTCCTACGAGCAGTACTTC. This encodes CASSSGQAPSYEQYF.

The V gene is TRBV7-2, the J gene TRBJ2-7; possible D gene TRBD2, 5 bases. The CDR3 is made up of 13 amino acids. Germline CDR1 reads SGHTA; CDR2 reads FQGNSA. V shed 3 bases and J shed 3 bases, with 9 bases lying between them. CDR3 sequence reads: CASSFSSNYEQYF. In nucleotides, the CDR3 is TGTGCCAGCAGCTTCTCTAGCAACTACGAGCAGTACTTC.

This clone was seen just once. The chain links TRBV6-5 to TRBJ1-2; D may be TRBD1 (6 bases). This CDR3 has 14 residues. V gave up 6 bases and J gave up 5 bases, with 16 bases separating them. From germline, CDR1 is MNHEY and CDR2 SVGAGI. CDR3 coding DNA: TGTGCCAGCAGCCTTCTAGGGACAACTTATGGCTACACCTTC. It translates to CASSLLGTTYGYTF.

Worth noting for this clone: The sample contains more than one DNA sequence encoding this CDR3. The chain joins TRBV4-1 to TRBJ1-5; D call uncertain. V was pared by 4 bases and J by 7 bases, with 17 bases between. Germline loops: CDR1 MGHRA, CDR2 YSYEKL. There are 15 residues in the CDR3. CDR3 nucleotide sequence: TGCGCCAGCAGCCCAAGGTCGGAGGGAGGGCAGCCCCAGCATTTT. Amino acids: CASSPRSEGGQPQHF.

This clone was recorded once. This chain joins TRBV29-1 and TRBJ2-2, with D perhaps TRBD2 (5 bases). The CDR3 consists of 11 residues. Looked up from germline, CDR1 is SQVTM and CDR2 is ANQGSEA. Trimming shortened V by 4 bases and J by 6 bases, and 6 bases separated the two germline ends. CDR3 DNA: TGCAGCGTTGGGGAGCCCGGGGAGCTGTTTTTT. Its translation is CSVGEPGELFF.

Only a few counts were recorded for this clone. The genes are TRBV5-1 and TRBJ2-5; 15 nucleotides align to TRBD2. Germline assignment: CDR1 SGHRS and CDR2 YFSETQ. The CDR3 sequence is 15 residues long. V dropped 3 bases and J dropped 10; count of bases not matched to a gene: 7. The CDR3 region has the DNA TGCGCCAGCAGCTCCGGGACTAGCGGGGGGCAAGGCCAGTACTTC. It translates to CASSSGTSGGQGQYF.